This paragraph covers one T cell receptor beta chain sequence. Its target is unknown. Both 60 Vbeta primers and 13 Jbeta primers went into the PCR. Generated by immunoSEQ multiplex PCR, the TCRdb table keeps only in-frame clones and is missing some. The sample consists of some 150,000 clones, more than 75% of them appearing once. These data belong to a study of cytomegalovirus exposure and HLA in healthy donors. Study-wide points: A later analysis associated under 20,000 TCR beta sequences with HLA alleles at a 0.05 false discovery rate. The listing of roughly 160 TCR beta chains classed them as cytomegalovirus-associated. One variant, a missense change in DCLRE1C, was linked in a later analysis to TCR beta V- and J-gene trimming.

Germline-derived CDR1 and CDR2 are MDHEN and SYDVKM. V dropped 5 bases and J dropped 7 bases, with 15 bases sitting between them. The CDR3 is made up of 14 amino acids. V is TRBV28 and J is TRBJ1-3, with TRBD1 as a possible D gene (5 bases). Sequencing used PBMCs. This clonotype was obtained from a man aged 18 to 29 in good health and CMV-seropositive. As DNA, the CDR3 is TGTGCCAGCAGTGGCAGGGTCCTTGGGAACACCATATATTTT. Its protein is CASSGRVLGNTIYF.